This TCR beta chain was retrieved from a study of cytomegalovirus exposure and HLA in healthy donors (dated by TCRdb to between 2016 and 2019). With respect to the entire study: An earlier analysis of several hundred of the donors reported 250 to 350 Gb of sequence data and around 100 million unique TCR beta sequences obtained from around 190 million T cells. Among about 370 genotyped donors of the cohort, an average of approximately 220,000 unique TCR beta nucleotide sequences was sequenced per donor, of which about 18% were non-productive. In a later genetic analysis, genome-wide SNP genotypes for about three fifths of the roughly 670 donors were used, and that subset was treated as a discovery cohort. Of the roughly 400 genotyped donors, less than 90% were placed in the genetic ancestry cluster associated with self-reported Caucasian donors. Roughly 5 DR-DQ haplotypes were handled as single units for association and clustering, since linkage in the cohort was strong. In a later analysis, previously published TCR beta repertoires from 666 donors were re-analyzed and high-resolution HLA genotyping was added so that TCR occurrence patterns could be studied. Donor age, sex, ethnicity and CMV serostatus were compiled alongside the repertoire data. Using immunosequencing, the study profiled T cell repertoires from 666 subjects and related those repertoires to cytomegalovirus serostatus. The aim of the study was to test whether cataloging public T cell receptors could identify signatures of past pathogen exposure. Besides the first cohort of some 670 subjects, a separate validation cohort made up of around 120 different subjects was used. Every discovery cohort repertoire had been produced on one sequencing platform. An early release covering roughly 600 HLA-typed donors comprised about 310 gigabases of sequencing data and tens of millions of unique TCR sequences. Both class I and class II loci were covered by HLA typing, at four-digit resolution. An earlier analysis of roughly 580 of the donors used high-throughput TCR beta sequencing to judge whether each TCR beta V gene segment behaved as functional or pseudogenic. In the later analysis, no new phenotypic data were used to find candidate immune exposures; instead, reliance was placed on TCR beta sequences and their occurrence across donors. The study combined high-throughput TCR immunosequencing, statistical association of individual TCRs with disease status, and machine learning to predict cytomegalovirus infection status. Typing coverage differed by locus: A, B, C, DRB1 and DQB1 were typed in roughly 620-640 donors, DQA1 in 522, DPA1 in nearly 610, and DPB1 in 472.

Libraries were built with the immunoSEQ multiplex PCR assay. A mixture of 60 forward primers for TCR Vbeta segments and 13 reverse primers for TCR Jbeta segments was used in the multiplex PCR. The CDR3 region of rearranged TCR beta genes was amplified from genomic DNA with a multiplex PCR assay. The Illumina HiSeq System was used to sequence the amplified TCR beta libraries as 87-base-pair reads. The study's own analysis went as follows. A later analysis tallied 75 million to 95 million unique TCR beta chains across the 666 repertoires, and 10 million to 11 million of those chains were shared by two or more donors. Raw reads were error-corrected and collapsed into unique sequences by a nearest-neighbor algorithm in which closely related sequences were merged to remove PCR and sequencing errors. V, D and J gene segments were assigned by aligning CDR3 sequences to IMGT reference sequences. Each retained sequence needed at least a six-nucleotide match to both a V gene segment and a J gene segment. Rearrangements were classified as productive when the CDR3 lacked stop codons and remained in frame with V and J, and all other rearrangements were classified as non-productive. Following IMGT convention, CDR3 was defined as the stretch from the second conserved V-encoded cysteine to the conserved J-encoded phenylalanine. The earlier analysis of 587 of the donors excluded sequences that lacked an unambiguous match to a single V gene segment. In an earlier analysis of approximately 550 of the donors, V segments were called functional above 56.7% productive rearrangements and were called segregating when the between-donor standard deviation exceeded 5%. A statistical classification framework was built to diagnose cytomegalovirus status from the catalog of TCR beta chain sequences. In a later analysis, TCR nucleotide sequences were compared against IMGT/GENE-DB human TR gene sequences so that V and J genes could be assigned. Using the TCRdist pipeline, a later analysis assigned CDR3 sequences along with most-parsimonious VDJ recombination scenarios. In a later analysis, every TCR beta chain was defined by the combination of its CDR3 amino acid sequence and its V-gene family, and reads without a unique V-gene family were dropped. In a later analysis, 500 to 700 highly shared, low-generation-probability nucleotide sequences were removed to address suspected cross-contamination and a sequencing artifact. In a later analysis, a clonal expansion index was calculated for each public chain from normalized within-repertoire ranks of inferred template counts. In a later analysis, generation probabilities were computed using a VDJ recombination model fitted to out-of-frame rearrangements, and the results were checked against IGoR. In a later analysis, TCR-TCR, TCR-HLA and TCR-CMV co-occurrence was scored with hypergeometric tests, and a repertoire-size bias correction was applied to TCR pairs. To estimate false discovery rates, a later analysis permuted the HLA or CMV assignments 20 times. In a later analysis, co-occurring TCRs were grouped using DBSCAN, and TCRdist sequence similarity was added for clustering within HLA-allele-positive subsets. Co-occurrence clustering excluded repertoires with fewer than 30,000 or more than 120,000 public chains, plus five with anomalous nucleotide sharing. The clones in this table, taken by TCRdb from immuneACCESS, are in-frame only. Not every clone is retained; where verified, under half of the shortfall comes from an unresolved V gene, and the cause of the rest is unknown. That table gives V, J and clone size, and the DNA gave D and trimming. Recorded for this sample are approximately 170,000 clones; approximately 81% of them occurred a single time. The ten top clones hold approximately 1.3% of the sample.

In total, about 650 healthy bone marrow donors made up the cohort. At the time of sampling, every cohort member was nominally healthy, though immune exposures that went unrecorded were likely present. The donor tested CMV seropositive, placing the donor among the 289 seropositive members of the cohort. Every donor gave a peripheral blood sample, and the peripheral blood mononuclear cells from that sample were used for TCR beta sequencing. The Qiagen DNeasy Blood Extraction Kit was used to extract genomic DNA from the blood cell samples. Points the paper makes about the study in general: In a later analysis, some 18,000 TCR beta sequences were associated with specific HLA alleles at a false discovery rate of 0.05. A total of 164 TCR beta chains were listed by the study as associated with cytomegalovirus. A later analysis found that HLA-associated TCR beta chains were more clonally expanded and had lower generation probabilities than equally common non-associated chains. In a later analysis, most CMV-associated TCR beta chains were found to appear HLA-restricted, with HLA associations seemingly driven largely by CMV exposure. Because counts were too low, roughly 18 rarely observed V segments, including chromosome 9 orphons, were left out of the earlier analysis of about 500 of the donors. Correlated functional status among segregating V segments might reflect linkage disequilibrium, but an unknown experimental factor could not be ruled out. A cluster of highly shared sequence variants was judged likely to be a technical artifact of the sequencing pipeline. The presence/absence analyses assumed that sequencing depth was roughly uniform across donors, and that assumption may not be true. When HLA alleles, especially DR and DQ, strongly co-occurred, TCR associations were difficult to assign to individual alleles. V-gene and J-gene trimming of TCR beta chains was associated with a missense DCLRE1C variant in a later genetic analysis, and the association was replicated in an independent cohort. Because the 87-base-pair reads could not distinguish some IMGT-functional V segments, including TRBV6-2 and TRBV6-3, those segments were excluded. A further reported finding was that TCR beta sequences accurately predicted the HLA-A and HLA-B alleles for most subjects in the first cohort. It was suggested by the authors that the approach could potentially be generalized to other disease states and immunological phenotypes. In an earlier analysis of around 500 of the donors, most TCR beta V segments appeared in productive rearrangements about 87% or about 30% of the time, broadly matching IMGT annotations. The only immune exposure information available for the cohort was CMV serostatus. Most TCR sequences were observed very rarely across donors, whereas some public TCRs were present in many individuals. HLA typing was unavailable for some donors at each locus, so association tests used only the typed subset. According to a later analysis, TCR association rates differed among HLA loci, with DRB1 alleles showing the most associated TCRs and HLA-C alleles showing the fewest. In a later analysis, several top co-occurrence clusters were reported to appear linked to parvovirus B19, influenza, CMV and Epstein-Barr virus. In vitro tests confirmed that a few of the cytomegalovirus-associated TCR beta chains recognize cytomegalovirus antigens. The classifier was reported to diagnose cytomegalovirus status with high specificity and sensitivity in both the original and validation cohorts. This cohort had only TCR beta chains sequenced, and the lack of alpha or paired-chain data limited which features could be detected. According to a later genetic analysis, donors in an Asian-associated ancestry cluster had fewer N-insertions in productive TCRs than the approximately 610-donor mean.

This clone was counted a few times. There is no known antigen for this receptor. No per-base quality is available; no much larger clone lies one base away. Inclusive of the bounding cysteine and phenylalanine, the CDR3 is 15 residues long. Only the CDR3 part of the read is kept: 45 bases, read in frame from the first base. CDR1 is given as MNHNS and CDR2 as SASEGT, both from the germline V gene. Trimming takes 5 bases from V and 6 bases from J, and the germline ends sit 16 bases apart. The V and J genes are TRBV6-1 and TRBJ1-4; a weak D assignment points to TRBD1 (6 bases agree). Material for sequencing was PBMCs. The source of this sequence is a man aged 50-59 years in good health and CMV-seropositive. This receptor carries the CDR3 CASSWSTGRDEKLFF. The sequenced DNA: TGTGCCAGCAGTTGGAGTACAGGGAGGGATGAAAAACTGTTTTTT.